This T cell receptor beta chain was obtained from a study of shared clonotypes between healthy human individuals. Points from the study as a whole: Sorted-subset samples were not fully sequenced, rarefaction indicated.

Worth noting for this clone: The antigen remains unidentified.

Deep-level settings were used for running the assay. Several immunoSEQ plates received, in even portions, the genomic DNA of each subset. In the sorted-subset replicate PCRs, approximately 200 ng DNA, 29,000 or so T cell genomes, was used. The repertoire was sequenced with immunoSEQ multiplex PCR; TCRdb's copy has only in-frame clones and lacks some. The sample yields 1.5 million to 1.9 million clones, 98% seen once. CDR3 length: 14 residues. Trimming removed 1 base at V and 0 bases at J, with 7 bases between. The germline gives CDR1 LGHNA, CDR2 YNFKEQ. The V and J genes are TRBV4-2 and TRBJ2-7, with D uncertain. The sample taken for sequencing was naive CD4+ T cells sorted from blood. This sample's subset: CD45RA+ positively selected. This TCR was recovered from a man aged 30 to 45 in good health. This chain's CDR3 is CASSQASDSYEQYF. CDR3 nucleotides: TGTGCCAGCAGCCAAGCCAGCGACTCCTACGAGCAGTACTTC.